The following is a TCR beta chain sequence with its context. As handled by the study authors: Estimated nucleated cell counts came from reference gene primer amplification. Assay used: immunoSEQ multiplex PCR; TCRdb lists only in-frame clones, some missing. V and J calls and clone size are those listed in that table; D and trimming were worked out from the DNA. The profile shows about 90,000 clones, less than 85% of them singletons. The sample originates from a study of blood T cell repertoires in COVID-19. Overall study context: COVID-19 samples collected from the United States, Italy and Spain covered acute and convalescent phases. Sample material is recorded as cDNA or gDNA derived from T cells, B-cell-depleted T cells, or PBMCs.

This CDR3 contains 15 residues. The V end was cut by 2 bases, the J end by 0 bases, with 5 bases between. Germline V gene sequence: CDR1 MDHEN, CDR2 SYDVKM. This TCR was sampled from a woman aged 70-85 years with acute or convalescent COVID-19. The chain employs TRBV28 and TRBJ1-6; D remains unclear. Sequencing was carried out using peripheral blood. The CDR3: CASSLINSYNSPLHF. CDR3 in DNA: TGTGCCAGCAGTTTAATCAACTCCTATAATTCACCCCTCCACTTT. Complete variable domain (other parts from reference TRBV28 and TRBJ1-6): DVKVTQSSRYLVKRTGEKVFLECVQDMDHENMFWYRQDPGLGLRLIYFSYDVKMKEKGDIPEGYSVSREKKERFSLILESASTNQTSMYLCASSLINSYNSPLHFGNGTRLTVT.